Described below is a single T cell receptor beta chain sequence and its context. Its antigen is still unknown. Assay: immunoSEQ multiplex PCR; the TCRdb copy retains only in-frame clones and omits some. The repertoire holds just under 150,000 clones, 70% to 90% seen once, with over 4.5% in the top ten. The sample originates from a study of T cell responses to AZD1222 COVID-19 vaccine. Study conclusions and caveats: White British ancestry dominated among donors, who included more females, and clonal diversity was possibly underestimated.

CDR3 length: 14 amino acids. The ends were cut back, 4 bases at V and 0 bases at J, with 10 bases in the middle. CDR1 MGHRA and CDR2 YSYEKL come from the germline V gene. The TCR was taken from an adult who received the AZD1222 COVID-19 vaccine. This chain links TRBV4-1 with TRBJ2-7, with a weak D call TRBD1 (6 bases). This sample comprised peripheral blood, obtained 28 days after the second AZD1222 dose. The CDR3 DNA follows: TGCGCCAGCAGCCGGACAGTAACCTCCTACGAGCAGTACTTC. Protein sequence: CASSRTVTSYEQYF.